These 25 T cell receptor beta chains came from one sample sequenced in a study of cytomegalovirus exposure and HLA in healthy donors. 60 Vbeta and 13 Jbeta primers were used in PCR. Assay: immunoSEQ multiplex PCR; the TCRdb copy retains only in-frame clones and omits some. The sample has about 31,000 clones, approximately 87% seen once; the top ten hold about 2.9%. The sequenced material came from PBMCs. These receptors all stem from a boy younger than 18 in good health and CMV-seronegative.

This chain links TRBV28 with TRBJ1-2; 9 bases fit TRBD1. Per germline, CDR1 MDHEN and CDR2 SYDVKM. V shed 4 bases and J 5 bases; nucleotides not matched to a gene: 8. The CDR3 runs to 15 residues. In DNA, the CDR3 is TGTGCCAGCAGTTCGGGCGGGACAGGGAATTATGGCTACACCTTC. Protein sequence: CASSSGGTGNYGYTF.

This clone has just one count. This chain links TRBV6-5 with TRBJ2-1; D possibly corresponds to TRBD2 (6 bases). The CDR3 totals 16 residues. V lost 2 bases and J 5 bases, leaving 16 bases between the germline ends. CDR1 is MNHEY and CDR2 is SVGAGI in the germline V gene. The CDR3 DNA follows: TGTGCCAGCAGTTACGGGTCGGGGGTCCTTAACAATGAGCAGTTCTTC. It yields the protein CASSYGSGVLNNEQFF.

The chain links TRBV6-5 to TRBJ1-2; possibly TRBD1 for D (5 bases). This CDR3 comprises 14 residues. CDR1 MNHEY and CDR2 SVGAGI come from the germline V gene. The V end was cut by 0 bases, the J end by 4 bases, with 9 bases between. The CDR3 nucleotides read TGTGCCAGCAGTTACTCGGGGCAGGCCTATGGCTACACCTTC. This sequence encodes CASSYSGQAYGYTF.

The J gene is TRBJ2-7, the V gene TRBV5-1, with D uncertain. The CDR3 runs to 15 residues. Germline V lookup: CDR1 SGHRS, CDR2 YFSETQ. Trimming removed 0 bases from V and 0 bases from J, with 10 bases in between. Here the CDR3 DNA reads TGCGCCAGCAGCTTGGCGCACGCCAGCTCCTACGAGCAGTACTTC. Translating it yields CASSLAHASSYEQYF.

The V and J genes are TRBV7-8 and TRBJ1-2, with D uncertain. CDR3 length: 17 residues. Germline V gene lookup returns CDR1 SGHVS and CDR2 FQNEAQ. V was clipped by 1 base and J by 2 bases, with 17 bases between them. The CDR3 here is CASSLGLLLGENYGYTF. CDR3 in DNA: TGTGCCAGCAGCTTAGGACTACTACTTGGAGAAAACTATGGCTACACCTTC.

There are a few counts of this clone. The V gene is TRBV5-4, the J gene TRBJ2-1, with 7 bases identical to TRBD1. The J segment lost 0 bases and the V segment lost 5 bases, leaving 8 bases of the junction unmatched. The germline gives CDR1 SGHNT, CDR2 YYREEE (reference sequence). The CDR3 is 16 residues long. The CDR3 loop is CASSYWGQRSYNEQFF. CDR3 nucleotides: TGTGCCAGCAGTTATTGGGGACAGCGCTCCTACAATGAGCAGTTCTTC.

The rearrangement uses TRBV10-3 and TRBJ1-3; 7 bases are shared with TRBD1. CDR3 length equals 14 residues. V gave up 10 bases and J gave up 0 bases; unmatched junction bases: 6. Germline CDR1 is ENHRY and CDR2 is SYGVKD. The CDR3 is CASEGQSSGNTIYF. The CDR3 region has the DNA TGTGCCAGCGAGGGACAGAGCTCTGGAAACACCATATATTTT.

The chain joins TRBV4-1 to TRBJ1-1; D might be TRBD1 (6 bases). Germline-derived CDR1 and CDR2 are MGHRA and YSYEKL. This CDR3 comprises 18 residues. Trimming shortened V by 0 bases and J by 7 bases, and 24 bases separated the two germline ends. CDR3 nucleotides: TGCGCCAGCAGCCAAGATCCTTTTTCGGGAACAGGGAGCCATGAAGCTTTCTTT. Protein sequence: CASSQDPFSGTGSHEAFF.

The V and J genes are TRBV6-1 and TRBJ2-2, with TRBD2 matching 7 bases. V gave up 11 bases and J gave up 1 base; unmatched junction bases: 10. Germline assignment: CDR1 MNHNS and CDR2 SASEGT. The CDR3 sequence is 15 residues long. The chain's CDR3 is CASLGGVLNTGELFF. CDR3 nucleotides: TGTGCCTCATTGGGGGGGGTATTGAACACCGGGGAGCTGTTTTTT.

The chain carries TRBV2 and TRBJ2-3; TRBD2 matches 10 bases. V lost 10 bases to trimming and J lost 7 bases; unmatched junction nucleotides: 11. CDR3 size: 14 residues. Looked up from germline, CDR1 is SNHLY and CDR2 is FYNNEI. CDR3 DNA: TGTGCCACCCGGGGGACTAGCGTTTTGAATACGCAGTATTTT. It yields the protein CATRGTSVLNTQYF.

The chain joins TRBV25-1 to TRBJ2-7, with 7 bases identical to TRBD1. CDR3 length: 18 amino acids. Per germline, CDR1 MGHDK and CDR2 SYGVNS. V trimming: 5 bases; J trimming: 1 base; junction bases outside the gene matches: 17. CDR3: CASSPPETGSGRSYEQYF. DNA of the CDR3: TGTGCCAGCAGTCCACCAGAGACAGGGAGTGGGAGATCCTACGAGCAGTACTTC.

The rearrangement uses TRBV28 and TRBJ2-2; D is uncertain. Trimming took off 3 bases at V and 4 bases at J, with 9 bases between the two ends. Germline CDR1 is MDHEN and CDR2 is SYDVKM. CDR3 size: 14 residues. CDR3 nucleotides: TGTGCCAGCAGTTTCGGAGTTACCACCGGGGAGCTGTTTTTT. This codes for CASSFGVTTGELFF.

This clone appeared once. The V gene is TRBV19, the J gene TRBJ1-2; possible D gene TRBD1, 5 bases. Looked up from germline, CDR1 is LNHDA and CDR2 is SQIVND (reference sequence). This CDR3 has 12 amino acids. Trimming took 11 bases from V and 3 from J, leaving 13 bases between them. CDR3 coding DNA: TGTGCCGCCCGGGGGGGGGACTATGGCTACACCTTC. Translating gives CAARGGDYGYTF.

This clone was seen once. The chain employs TRBV29-1 and TRBJ1-5; D may be TRBD1 (6 bases). The CDR3 contains 13 residues. Germline loops: CDR1 SQVTM, CDR2 ANQGSEA. Trimming took 4 bases from V and 0 from J, leaving 7 bases between them. For the CDR3, the DNA is TGCAGCGTTGGGGACATTAGCAATCAGCCCCAGCATTTT. Protein sequence: CSVGDISNQPQHF. The variable domain in full, completed from reference TRBV29-1 and TRBJ1-5, reads SAVISQKPSRDICQRGTSLTIQCQVDSQVTMMFWYRQQPGQSLTLIATANQGSEATYESGFVIDKFPISRPNLTFSTLTVSNMSPEDSSIYLCSVGDISNQPQHFGDGTRLSIL.

The rearrangement links TRBV6-6 to TRBJ2-7; 11 bases agree with TRBD1. Germline assignment: CDR1 MNHNY and CDR2 SVGAGI (reference sequence). This CDR3 comprises 15 residues. The V gene end was trimmed by 5 bases and the J gene end by 3 bases; junction bases not matched to a gene: 6. The CDR3 DNA follows: TGTGCCAGCAGTCGGGGGGACAGGGGGGTCTACGAGCAGTACTTC. As protein: CASSRGDRGVYEQYF.

This chain joins TRBV7-9 and TRBJ2-5; possible D gene TRBD1, 5 bases. Deletions cut 3 bases from V and 0 bases from J, with 14 bases between. The CDR3 is 16 amino acids. Germline V gene data show CDR1 as SEHNR and CDR2 as FQNEAQ (reference sequence). CDR3 region: CASSFSLTVYQETQYF. DNA of the CDR3: TGTGCCAGCAGCTTCAGTTTGACAGTGTACCAAGAGACCCAGTACTTC.

V gene TRBV6-5 combines with J gene TRBJ1-5, with TRBD1 identical over 8 bases. Germline assignment: CDR1 MNHEY and CDR2 SVGAGI. There are 16 residues in the CDR3. Trimming removed 0 bases from V and 1 base from J; junction bases left unmatched: 2. CDR3: CASSYSTGASNQPQHF. CDR3 coding DNA: TGTGCCAGCAGTTACTCGACAGGGGCCAGCAATCAGCCCCAGCATTTT.

The chain is built from TRBV2 and TRBJ1-5; D is unclear. V was clipped by 6 bases and J by 4 bases, with 7 bases between them. Germline assignment: CDR1 SNHLY and CDR2 FYNNEI. The CDR3 sequence is 12 residues long. The CDR3 here is CASSSLNQPQHF. The CDR3 DNA reads TGTGCCAGCAGCTCGTTGAATCAGCCCCAGCATTTT.

This rearrangement joins TRBV19 to TRBJ2-7, with 9 positions matching TRBD1. Germline CDR1 and CDR2: LNHDA and SQIVND (reference sequence). After removal of 3 bases from V and 6 bases from J, the junction contained 3 bases not matched to a gene. This CDR3 contains 13 residues. The CDR3 protein is CASSILTGGEQYF. CDR3 sequence (DNA): TGTGCCAGTAGTATTTTGACAGGGGGCGAGCAGTACTTC.

The CDR3 is CASSRGGKGRTDTQYF. CDR3 DNA: TGTGCCAGCAGCCGAGGAGGGAAAGGGCGCACAGATACGCAGTATTTT. The chain has TRBV7-2 and TRBJ2-3, with D tentatively TRBD2 (6 bases). The V end was cut by 5 bases, the J end by 1 base, with 16 bases between. Germline loops: CDR1 SGHTA, CDR2 FQGNSA. The CDR3 has 16 amino acids.

The chain has TRBV11-3 and TRBJ2-1; TRBD2 aligns across 7 bases. The V gene's germline CDR1 is SGHNT and CDR2 YENEEA. J gave up 1 base and V 1 base, and 4 bases lay outside the gene matches. The CDR3 has 16 residues. Written as DNA, the CDR3 is TGTGCCAGCAGCTTAGGGAGCGGGGCATCCTACAATGAGCAGTTCTTC. Protein sequence: CASSLGSGASYNEQFF.

The chain couples TRBV6-5 to TRBJ1-1; possible D gene TRBD1, 5 bases. Trimming removed 5 bases at V and 3 bases at J, with 13 bases between. Germline V CDR1 and CDR2: MNHEY, SVGAGI. This CDR3 is 14 amino acids long. CDR3: CASSALTAYTEAFF. The CDR3, as DNA: TGTGCCAGCAGTGCCTTGACAGCCTACACTGAAGCTTTCTTT.

The chain joins TRBV6-5 to TRBJ2-7, with 8 bases identical to TRBD1. J lost 0 bases, V lost 4 bases, and 5 bases had no gene match. Germline loops: CDR1 MNHEY, CDR2 SVGAGI. The CDR3 is 15 amino acids. Here the CDR3 reads CASSLFGTGSYEQYF. The CDR3 region has the DNA TGTGCCAGCAGTTTGTTCGGGACAGGCTCCTACGAGCAGTACTTC.

The chain employs TRBV2 and TRBJ2-5; TRBD2 is a possible D gene (6 bases). Germline V gives CDR1 SNHLY, CDR2 FYNNEI. The CDR3 is 13 residues long. V lost 8 bases and J 11 bases, leaving 21 bases between the germline ends. CDR3 in amino acids: CASGDGGRGEQYF. The CDR3, as DNA: TGTGCCAGCGGGGACGGGGGACGGGGTGAGCAGTACTTC.

The V call is TRBV4-2, the J call TRBJ2-2, with 8 bases aligning to TRBD1. The germline V gene encodes CDR1 LGHNA and CDR2 YNFKEQ. V dropped 6 bases and J dropped 3; count of bases not matched to a gene: 3. The CDR3 has 14 amino acids. CDR3 bases: TGTGCCAGCAGGGACAGGGCGGACACCGGGGAGCTGTTTTTT. As protein: CASRDRADTGELFF.